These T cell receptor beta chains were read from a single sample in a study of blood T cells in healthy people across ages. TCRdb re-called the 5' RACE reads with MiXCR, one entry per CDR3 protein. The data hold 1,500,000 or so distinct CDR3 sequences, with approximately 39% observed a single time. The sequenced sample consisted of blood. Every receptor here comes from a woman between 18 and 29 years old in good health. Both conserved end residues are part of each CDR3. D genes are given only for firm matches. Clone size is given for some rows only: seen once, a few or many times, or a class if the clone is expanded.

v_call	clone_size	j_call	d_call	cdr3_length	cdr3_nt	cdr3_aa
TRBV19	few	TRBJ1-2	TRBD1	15	TGTGCCAGTAGTATGGGCCGAACAGGGGGCCATGGCTACACCTTC	CASSMGRTGGHGYTF
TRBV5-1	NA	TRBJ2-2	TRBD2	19	TGCGCCAGCAGCCAGAGTCCCGGACTAGCGGGATCGAACACCGGGGAGCTGTTTTTT	CASSQSPGLAGSNTGELFF
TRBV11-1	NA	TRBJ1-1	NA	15	TGTGCCAGCAGCTTCTGGTACGGAGGGGTTACTGAAGCTTTCTTT	CASSFWYGGVTEAFF
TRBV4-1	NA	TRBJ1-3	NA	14	TGCGCCAGCAGCCAAGCAGGGGCTGGAAACACCATATATTTT	CASSQAGAGNTIYF
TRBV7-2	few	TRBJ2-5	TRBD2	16	TGTGCCAGCAGCCCCCCGAGGGTAGCGGGAGTAGAGACCCAGTACTTC	CASSPPRVAGVETQYF
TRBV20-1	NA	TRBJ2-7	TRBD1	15	TGCAGTGCTAGAGACCGACAGGGGACTTACAATGAGCAGTACTTC	CSARDRQGTYNEQYF
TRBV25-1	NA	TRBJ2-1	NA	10	TGTGCCAGCAGGGGATCTCTGCAGTTCTTC	CASRGSLQFF
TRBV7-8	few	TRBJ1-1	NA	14	TGTGCCAGCAGCTTAGTCGGGAGAACGACTGAAGCTTTCTTT	CASSLVGRTTEAFF
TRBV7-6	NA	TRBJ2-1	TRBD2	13	TGTGCCAGCAGCTTAGGGACTAGAATTGAGCAGTTCTTC	CASSLGTRIEQFF
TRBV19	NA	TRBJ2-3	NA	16	TGTGCCAGTAGTACCTTTAGTGGGATTGGTAAAGATACGCAGTATTTT	CASSTFSGIGKDTQYF
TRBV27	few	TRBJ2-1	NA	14	TGTGCCAGCAGTTTTGGACTACTAAACAATGAGCAGTTCTTC	CASSFGLLNNEQFF
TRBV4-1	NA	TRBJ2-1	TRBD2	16	TGCGCCAGCAGCCAAACTAGCGCTAAATCCTACAATGAGCAGTTCTTC	CASSQTSAKSYNEQFF
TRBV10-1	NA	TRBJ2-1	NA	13	TGCGCCAGCAGTGAGCTCCGAAACAATGAGCAGTTCTTC	CASSELRNNEQFF
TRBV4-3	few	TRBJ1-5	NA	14	TGCGCCAGCAGCCAAGGGCAGAACAATCAGCCCCAGCATTTT	CASSQGQNNQPQHF
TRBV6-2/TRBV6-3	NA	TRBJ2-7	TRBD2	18	TGTGCCAGCAGTTCCTTTGGTAGGTTAGCGGGAGTCAAAAATGAGCAGTACTTC	CASSSFGRLAGVKNEQYF
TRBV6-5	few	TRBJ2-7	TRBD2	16	TGTGCCAGCAGTACGGGGACTAGCGGGAGGACGGGGCCCCAGTACTTC	CASSTGTSGRTGPQYF
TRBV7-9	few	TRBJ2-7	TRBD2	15	TGTGCCAGCAGCTTTGCACTAGCGGTCTCCTACGAGCAGTACTTC	CASSFALAVSYEQYF
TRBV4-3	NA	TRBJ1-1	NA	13	TGCGCCAGCAGCCAAGGGGGTATAACTGAAGCTTTCTTT	CASSQGGITEAFF
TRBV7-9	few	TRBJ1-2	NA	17	TGTGCCAGCAGCCGTCCTTCGGGGGGGAGCAGTCTCTATGGCTACACCTTC	CASSRPSGGSSLYGYTF
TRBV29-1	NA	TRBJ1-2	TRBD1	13	TGCAGCACACTGACAGGGGAGCAGTTTGGCTACGCCTTC	CSTLTGEQFGYAF
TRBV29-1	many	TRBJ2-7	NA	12	TGCAGCGTTGAAGGGATTGCAGGAGAGCAGTACTTC	CSVEGIAGEQYF
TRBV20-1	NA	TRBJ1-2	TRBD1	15	TGCAGTGCACGAAGTCCCGGGACAGGGGTCTATGGCTACACCTTC	CSARSPGTGVYGYTF
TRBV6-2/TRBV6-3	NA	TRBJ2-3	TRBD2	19	TGTGCCAGCAGTTACTCGACCTGGACTAGCGGGAGAACCGCAGATACGCAGTATTTT	CASSYSTWTSGRTADTQYF
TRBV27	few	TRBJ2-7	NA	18	TGTGCCAGCAGTTTAACCCCCCCCGACAGAAGCTCCTACAATGAGCAGTACTTC	CASSLTPPDRSSYNEQYF
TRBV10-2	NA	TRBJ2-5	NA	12	TGCGCCAGCATGGACAGCCAAGAGACCCAGTACTTC	CASMDSQETQYF
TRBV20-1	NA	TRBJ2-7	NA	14	TGCAGTGCCCGGGACACCGACTCCTACAATGAGCAGTACTTC	CSARDTDSYNEQYF
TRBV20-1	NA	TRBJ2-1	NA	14	TGCAGTGCGCAACTCATACAAGGGGTCGGTGAGCAGTTCTTC	CSAQLIQGVGEQFF
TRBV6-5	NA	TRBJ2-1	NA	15	TGTGCCAGCACCCCTTTCGGGAGCTCCTACAATGAGCAGTTCTTC	CASTPFGSSYNEQFF
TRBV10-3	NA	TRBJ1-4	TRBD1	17	TGTGCCATCAGTGATCTGTTATGGTCACAGGGGGACGAAAAACTGTTTTTT	CAISDLLWSQGDEKLFF
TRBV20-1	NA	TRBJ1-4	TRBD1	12	TGCAGTGCTAGAGAAGGGGGCGAAAAACTGTTTTTT	CSAREGGEKLFF
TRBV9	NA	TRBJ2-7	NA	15	TGTGCCAGCAGCGCTCGACACAAGTTCTACAATGAGCAGTACTTC	CASSARHKFYNEQYF
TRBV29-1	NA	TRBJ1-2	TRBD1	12	TGCAGCGGTGGGACAGGGGGCTATGGCTACACCTTC	CSGGTGGYGYTF
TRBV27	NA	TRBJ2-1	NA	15	TGTGCCAGCAGTTTATCTCCCCGAAGCTCCTACGAGCAGTTCTTC	CASSLSPRSSYEQFF
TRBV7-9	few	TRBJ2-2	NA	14	TGTGCCAGCAGCCCAGTGGGTAACACCGGGGAGCTGTTTTTT	CASSPVGNTGELFF
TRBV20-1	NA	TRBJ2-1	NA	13	TGCAGTGCTAGAGATAGGACAAGGAATGAGCAGTTCTTC	CSARDRTRNEQFF
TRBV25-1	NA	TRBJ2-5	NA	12	TGTGCCGGCCTGTCCAGCCAAGAGACCCAGTACTTC	CAGLSSQETQYF
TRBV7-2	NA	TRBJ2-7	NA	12	TGTGCCAGCAGCATCCTGACAGGACGCCAGTACTTC	CASSILTGRQYF
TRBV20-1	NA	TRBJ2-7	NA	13	TGCAGTGCTAGAGTAATGATAAGCTACGAGCAGTACTTC	CSARVMISYEQYF
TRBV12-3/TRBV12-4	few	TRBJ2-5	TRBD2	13	TGTGCCAGCACCGGGACTATCCAAGAGACCCAGTACTTC	CASTGTIQETQYF
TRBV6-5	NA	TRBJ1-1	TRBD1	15	TGTGCCAGCAGTTCTTGGACAGGTTCGAACACTGAAGCTTTCTTT	CASSSWTGSNTEAFF
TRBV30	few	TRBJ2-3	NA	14	TGTGCCTGGAGTTCTAGGGCTGGCGTAGATACGCAGTATTTT	CAWSSRAGVDTQYF
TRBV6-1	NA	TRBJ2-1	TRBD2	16	TGTGCCAGCAGCCAACTTGGCGGGAGGGCCAGGAATGAGCAGTTCTTC	CASSQLGGRARNEQFF
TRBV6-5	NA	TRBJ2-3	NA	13	TGTGCCAGTCTACAGGGGGGGACAGATACGCAGTATTTT	CASLQGGTDTQYF
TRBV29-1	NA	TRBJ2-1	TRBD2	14	TGCAGCGCCCAGGGACTAACCCCGGGCAATGAGCAGTTCTTC	CSAQGLTPGNEQFF
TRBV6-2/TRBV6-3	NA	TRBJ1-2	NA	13	TGTGCCAGCACCGTCCGGGTTAACTATGGCTACACCTTC	CASTVRVNYGYTF
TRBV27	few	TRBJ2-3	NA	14	TGTGCCAGCAGTTTTCCCGAGGACACAGATACGCAGTATTTT	CASSFPEDTDTQYF